This T cell receptor beta chain emerged from a study of cytomegalovirus exposure and HLA in healthy donors. Overall study findings and caveats: An assumption of roughly uniform sequencing depth across donors underlay the presence/absence analyses. The majority of TCR sequences were rare, yet some public TCRs appeared in many donors. Most of the CMV-associated TCR beta chains (in a later analysis) appeared to be HLA-restricted.

The V end was cut by 3 bases, the J end by 1 base, with 9 bases between. The germline V gene has CDR1 MNHNY and CDR2 SVGAGI (reference sequence). The CDR3 totals 14 residues. Note on this clone: Its specificity is unknown.

The PCR made use of 60 Vbeta and 13 Jbeta primers. Authors' processing steps: About 10 million of tens of millions of unique TCR beta chains were shared, per a later count. Only in-frame clones appear in the TCRdb table, and some are missing; sequencing was by immunoSEQ multiplex PCR. That table gives V, J and clone size, and the DNA gave D and trimming. The table has around 200,000 clones, around 76% seen once. The genes are TRBV6-6 and TRBJ1-1; D remains unclear. The source of this sequence is a man in his thirties or forties in good health and CMV-seronegative. The material sequenced was PBMCs. CDR3 nucleotide sequence: TGTGCCAGCAGTTATAACTATGCGAACACTGAAGCTTTCTTT. It is translated as CASSYNYANTEAFF.